Below, 14 T cell receptor beta chains from the same sample are listed, as sequenced in a study of a mutant IDH1 vaccine in newly diagnosed glioma. The sample's time point: baseline, week 1 (first vaccination visit). Treatment: pre-vaccination baseline after standard-of-care therapy. Data came from immunoSEQ multiplex PCR; TCRdb stores just in-frame clones and leaves some out. The repertoire consists of about 70,000 clones, with around 83% occurring once and the leading ten covering approximately 4.4%. Sequencing used peripheral blood mononuclear cells (PBMCs), obtained from a glioma patient treated with radiotherapy, temozolomide or both. The receptor set was obtained from a woman aged 18-29 years with glioma. Some clones in this sample may be carry-over from other donors' samples.

CDR3 loop: CASSPDIGLAGDNEQFF. DNA of the CDR3: TGTGCCAGCAGCCCAGACATTGGGTTAGCGGGAGACAATGAGCAGTTCTTC. The chain carries TRBV7-8 and TRBJ2-1, with 9 bases lining up with TRBD2. The ends lost 5 bases at V and 5 bases at J; junction bases unmatched: 13. From germline, CDR1 is SGHVS and CDR2 FQNEAQ. The CDR3 is 17 amino acids. Full variable domain (outside the CDR3, taken from reference TRBV7-8 and TRBJ2-1): GAGVSQSPRYKVAKRGQDVALRCDPISGHVSLFWYQQALGQGPEFLTYFQNEAQLDKSGLPSDRFFAERPEGSVSTLKIQRTQQEDSAVYLCASSPDIGLAGDNEQFFGPGTRLTVL.

The J gene is TRBJ1-2, the V gene TRBV5-1, with a tentative D call TRBD1 (5 bases). Germline V gives CDR1 SGHRS, CDR2 YFSETQ. The V gene lost 2 bases and the J gene lost 3 bases, with 8 bases spanning the gap. The CDR3 spans 13 residues. The CDR3 sequence is CASSLIGDYGYTF. The CDR3 nucleotides read TGCGCCAGCAGCTTAATAGGGGACTATGGCTACACCTTC. The full variable domain, with the rest looked up from reference TRBV5-1 and TRBJ1-2, is KAGVTQTPRYLIKTRGQQVTLSCSPISGHRSVSWYQQTPGQGLQFLFEYFSETQRNKGNFPGRFSGRQFSNSRSEMNVSTLELGDSALYLCASSLIGDYGYTFGSGTRLTVV.

The chain employs TRBV29-1 and TRBJ1-5, with TRBD1 matching 8 bases. Per germline, CDR1 SQVTM and CDR2 ANQGSEA. The CDR3 covers 14 residues. V trimming: 4 bases; J trimming: 6 bases; junction bases outside the gene matches: 8. For the CDR3, the DNA is TGCAGCGTTGGCGGACAGGGCTCTACTCAGCCCCAGCATTTT. Its protein product is CSVGGQGSTQPQHF. The whole variable domain, filled in from reference TRBV29-1 and TRBJ1-5, reads SAVISQKPSRDICQRGTSLTIQCQVDSQVTMMFWYRQQPGQSLTLIATANQGSEATYESGFVIDKFPISRPNLTFSTLTVSNMSPEDSSIYLCSVGGQGSTQPQHFGDGTRLSIL.

The V gene is TRBV5-1, the J gene TRBJ2-5; 7 bases are a match to TRBD2. The germline V gene has CDR1 SGHRS and CDR2 YFSETQ. The trim removed 4 bases at V and 1 base at J, leaving 16 bases unmatched. The CDR3 extends over 18 amino acids. The CDR3 is CASSLAGVGRGSQETQYF. CDR3 in DNA: TGCGCCAGCAGCCTGGCGGGTGTTGGGAGGGGAAGCCAAGAGACCCAGTACTTC. Looking up the rest from reference TRBV5-1 and TRBJ2-5 gives the full variable domain: KAGVTQTPRYLIKTRGQQVTLSCSPISGHRSVSWYQQTPGQGLQFLFEYFSETQRNKGNFPGRFSGRQFSNSRSEMNVSTLELGDSALYLCASSLAGVGRGSQETQYFGPGTRLLVL.

The rearrangement uses TRBV7-7 and TRBJ2-7; 9 nucleotides agree with TRBD1. Germline V gene lookup returns CDR1 SSHAT and CDR2 FNYEAQ (reference sequence). This CDR3 spans 14 amino acids. V was clipped by 5 bases and J by 2 bases; unmatched bases: 4. The CDR3 coding sequence is TGTGCCAGCAGCCCGGGACAGGGCCCCTACGAGCAGTACTTC. This translates into CASSPGQGPYEQYF.

This chain connects TRBV10-2 to TRBJ2-7; TRBD2 might be the D (5 bases). The CDR3 is 14 residues long. Per germline, CDR1 WSHSY and CDR2 SAAADI. The ends were cut back, 7 bases at V and 7 bases at J, with 20 bases in the middle. The CDR3 DNA follows: TGCGCCAGCATATCGACGGTCCGTCGGGGAGAGCAGTACTTC. Its translation is CASISTVRRGEQYF.

The rearrangement joins TRBV6-5 to TRBJ1-2; D remains unclear. This CDR3 has 11 residues. V shed 2 bases and J shed 12 bases, with 10 bases lying between them. Germline V CDR1 and CDR2: MNHEY, SVGAGI. The CDR3 here is CASSYPPVHTF. The DNA of the CDR3 is TGTGCCAGCAGTTACCCCCCAGTCCACACCTTC.

The V and J genes are TRBV6-5 and TRBJ2-7; D is unclear. The CDR3 is made up of 11 amino acids. V lost 6 bases to trimming and J lost 5 bases, with 8 bases between them. Germline CDR1 and CDR2: MNHEY and SVGAGI. The CDR3: CASRRQNEQYF. CDR3 nucleotides: TGTGCCAGCAGGCGGCAAAACGAGCAGTACTTC.

The J gene is TRBJ1-2, the V gene TRBV6-5; possibly TRBD1 for D (5 bases). V gave up 0 bases and J gave up 5 bases, with 10 bases separating them. Germline CDR1 is MNHEY and CDR2 is SVGAGI. The CDR3 runs 14 residues. CDR3: CASSYSSGKYGYTF. DNA of the CDR3: TGTGCCAGCAGTTACTCTTCAGGGAAGTATGGCTACACCTTC.

The chain has TRBV9 and TRBJ2-5, with 7 bases fitting TRBD2. J gave up 5 bases and V 0 bases, and 10 bases lay outside the gene matches. This CDR3 is 16 amino acids long. In germline, CDR1 is SGDLS, CDR2 YYNGEE. As DNA, the CDR3 is TGTGCCAGCAGCGTAGACCCCGGACTAGAGTGGGAGACCCAGTACTTC. It translates to CASSVDPGLEWETQYF.

The chain is built from TRBV25-1 and TRBJ2-1; a possible D gene is TRBD2 (5 bases). Per the germline V gene, CDR1 is MGHDK and CDR2 is SYGVNS. There are 14 residues in the CDR3. V gave up 6 bases and J gave up 6 bases, with 15 bases separating them. This CDR3 reads CASSPTTFPNEQFF. The CDR3, as DNA: TGTGCCAGCAGCCCGACTACTTTCCCCAATGAGCAGTTCTTC. The full variable domain, in which reference TRBV25-1 and TRBJ2-1 provide the parts outside the CDR3, is EADIYQTPRYLVIGTGKKITLECSQTMGHDKMYWYQQDPGMELHLIHYSYGVNSTEKGDLSSESTVSRIRTEHFPLTLESARPSHTSQYLCASSPTTFPNEQFFGPGTRLTVL.

The V and J genes are TRBV5-6 and TRBJ2-3; D gene unclear. Germline V gene sequence: CDR1 SGHDT, CDR2 YYEEEE. This CDR3 has 15 amino acids. The V end was cut by 1 base, the J end by 0 bases, with 9 bases between. CDR3 coding DNA: TGTGCCAGCAGCTTGATGGGTCAGAGCACAGATACGCAGTATTTT. It is translated as CASSLMGQSTDTQYF. The full variable domain, rest sourced from reference TRBV5-6 and TRBJ2-3, is DAGVTQSPTHLIKTRGQQVTLRCSPKSGHDTVSWYQQALGQGPQFIFQYYEEEERQRGNFPDRFSGHQFPNYSSELNVNALLLGDSALYLCASSLMGQSTDTQYFGPGTRLTVL.

By sample fraction, this clone is medium-sized. Distinct nucleotide sequences in the sample also encode this CDR3. The J gene is TRBJ1-5, the V gene TRBV6-1; possible D gene TRBD1, 5 bases. This CDR3 is 12 amino acids long. The germline CDR1 and CDR2 sequences are MNHNS and SASEGT. Trimming cost V 6 bases and J 2 bases, with 5 bases left between them. The CDR3 reads CASRGGNQPQHF. The DNA for the CDR3 is TGTGCCAGCAGAGGGGGCAATCAGCCCCAGCATTTT.

The chain combines TRBV5-6 with TRBJ1-6; perhaps TRBD1 as D (6 bases). This CDR3 region has 16 residues. Germline V gene lookup returns CDR1 SGHDT and CDR2 YYEEEE. V was clipped by 1 base and J by 7 bases, with 15 bases between them. CDR3 loop: CASSLRPTGLNSPLHF. For the CDR3, the DNA is TGTGCCAGCAGCTTGCGGCCGACAGGCCTCAATTCACCCCTCCACTTT.